This TCR beta chain originates from a study of chemoradiotherapy in HPV16-positive cancers. Turning to the study itself: Candidate HPV-specific T-cell clones and common TCR motifs came from functional assays in two HPV16-positive patients. Notes on the study in general: During treatment, candidate HPV-specific clones and E7-related motifs expanded in tumor. For HPV16-positive patients, expanding HPV-responsive T cells associated with longer recurrence-free survival.

Remarks on this clone: Its antigen is currently unknown.

Samples were taken several times over chemoradiotherapy. Germline CDR1 and CDR2: MNHEY and SVGAGI. With 6 bases removed from V and 1 base from J, the gap between germline ends came to 10 bases. This CDR3 has 13 amino acids. Here immunoSEQ multiplex PCR was the method, and the copy in TCRdb shows in-frame clones only, minus some. The data hold roughly 28,000 clones, with 91% observed a single time. The clonotype comes from a human donor with HPV-associated anogenital cancer. The chain carries TRBV6-5 and TRBJ2-7; D ambiguous. The source was blood, collected from a patient who underwent chemoradiotherapy. Here the CDR3 DNA reads TGTGCCAGCAGCATGGCTCCGTCCTACGAGCAGTACTTC. Translation gives CASSMAPSYEQYF.